Shown below are 2 T cell receptor beta chains from a single sample sequenced in a study of T cell changes during pregnancy in multiple sclerosis (dated by TCRdb to between 2018 and 2021). The library was prepared using the immunoSEQ multiplex PCR assay. The clones in this table, taken by TCRdb from immuneACCESS, are in-frame only. Not every clone is retained; where verified, under half of the shortfall comes from an unresolved V gene, and the cause of the rest is unknown. The sample table shows about 49,000 clones, and around 92% are seen once. The ten biggest clones cover around 1% of the sample. Source: peripheral blood, taken after pregnancy. The source is a female donor with multiple sclerosis, enrolled in a pregnancy study.

The chain combines TRBV19 with TRBJ2-5; D is possibly TRBD2 (5 bases). Trimming cost V 1 base and J 4 bases, with 13 bases left between them. The CDR3 is 15 amino acids. Germline lookup yields CDR1 LNHDA and CDR2 SQIVND (reference sequence). Here the CDR3 DNA reads TGTGCCAGTAGTATAGGGATTAGCGTAGTAGAGACCCAGTACTTC. This codes for CASSIGISVVETQYF. Filled out from reference TRBV19 and TRBJ2-5, the complete variable domain reads DGGITQSPKYLFRKEGQNVTLSCEQNLNHDAMYWYRQDPGQGLRLIYYSQIVNDFQKGDIAEGYSVSREKKESFPLTVTSAQKNPTAFYLCASSIGISVVETQYFGPGTRLLVL.

The V call is TRBV6-5, the J call TRBJ2-7; 9 bases are shared with TRBD2. V shed 7 bases, J shed 4 bases, and the junction held 8 bases outside the gene matches. There are 14 residues in the CDR3. Germline V gene lookup returns CDR1 MNHEY and CDR2 SVGAGI. This chain's CDR3 is CASMSSGGRYEQYF. The CDR3 DNA follows: TGTGCCAGCATGTCCAGCGGGGGGAGGTACGAGCAGTACTTC.